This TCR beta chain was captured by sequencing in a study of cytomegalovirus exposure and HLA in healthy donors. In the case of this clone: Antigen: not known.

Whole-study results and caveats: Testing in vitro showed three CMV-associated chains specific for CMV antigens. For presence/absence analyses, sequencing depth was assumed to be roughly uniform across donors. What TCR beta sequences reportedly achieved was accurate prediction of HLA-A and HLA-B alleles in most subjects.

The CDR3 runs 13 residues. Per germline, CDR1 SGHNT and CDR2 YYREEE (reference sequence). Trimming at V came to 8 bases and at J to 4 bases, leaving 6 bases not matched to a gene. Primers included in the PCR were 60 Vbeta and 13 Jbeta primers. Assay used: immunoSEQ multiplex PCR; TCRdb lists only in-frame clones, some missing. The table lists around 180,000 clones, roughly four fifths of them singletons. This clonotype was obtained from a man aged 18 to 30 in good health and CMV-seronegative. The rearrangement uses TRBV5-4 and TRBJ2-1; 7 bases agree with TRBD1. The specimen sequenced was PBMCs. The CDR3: CASGQEIYNEQFF. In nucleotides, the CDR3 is TGTGCCAGTGGACAGGAGATATACAATGAGCAGTTCTTC.